The 27 T cell receptor beta chains given below trace back to one sample, sequenced in a study of blood T cell repertoires in COVID-19. The method was immunoSEQ multiplex PCR; TCRdb's version includes in-frame clones alone and lacks a portion of them. The sample lists roughly 180,000 clones, roughly 88% seen once, with roughly 3.7% in the top ten. The specimen was peripheral blood. The receptors shown here come from a woman in her twenties or thirties with acute or convalescent COVID-19.

The chain carries TRBV13 and TRBJ1-2; perhaps TRBD1 as D (5 bases). The CDR3 is 15 amino acids. Germline CDR1 and CDR2: PRHDT and FYEKMQ (reference sequence). V was shortened by 5 bases and J by 5 bases, with 18 bases between the two germline ends. The CDR3 region has the DNA TGTGCCAGCAGCCCTACCGGGACCGGGGGTTATGGCTACACCTTC. Translation gives CASSPTGTGGYGYTF.

This chain connects TRBV28 to TRBJ2-4; D gene uncertain. With 3 bases removed from V and 6 bases from J, the gap between germline ends came to 9 bases. The germline V gene has CDR1 MDHEN and CDR2 SYDVKM. The CDR3 contains 13 residues. In nucleotides, the CDR3 is TGTGCCAGCAGTTTTTGGGCAGTAAACATTCAGTACTTC. Translating it yields CASSFWAVNIQYF.

The CDR3 coding sequence is TGTGCCAGCAGCCGACAGGTTGGACGGAGAGAGACCCAGTACTTC. Its translation: CASSRQVGRRETQYF. The rearrangement links TRBV3-1 (or the pseudogene TRBV3-2) to TRBJ2-5; TRBD1 is a possible D gene (6 bases). Deletions cut 4 bases from V and 4 bases from J, with 16 bases between. This CDR3 contains 15 residues. Germline V gene sequence: CDR1 LGHDT, CDR2 YNNKEL (reference sequence).

The J gene is TRBJ1-4, the V gene TRBV5-1; the D is unclear. The CDR3 is 16 amino acids. The V gene's germline CDR1 is SGHRS and CDR2 YFSETQ. With 0 bases removed from V and 5 bases from J, the gap between germline ends came to 14 bases. CDR3 loop: CASSLELRGRNEKLFF. The CDR3 DNA sequence: TGCGCCAGCAGCTTGGAACTCCGAGGGAGGAATGAAAAACTGTTTTTT.

This clone was found a few times. The chain combines TRBV6-5 with TRBJ1-2; no definite D call. The V gene lost 6 bases and the J gene lost 0 bases, with 11 bases spanning the gap. The CDR3 consists of 14 residues. Germline V gene data show CDR1 as MNHEY and CDR2 as SVGAGI. CDR3 protein: CASSRGFTNYGYTF. In DNA, the CDR3 is TGTGCCAGCAGCAGAGGGTTTACTAACTATGGCTACACCTTC.

This chain links TRBV9 with TRBJ2-2; 7 positions agree with TRBD1. The CDR3 covers 15 residues. The V gene's germline CDR1 is SGDLS and CDR2 YYNGEE. V was pared by 3 bases and J by 0 bases, with 2 bases of the junction left unmatched. CDR3 sequence: CASSGGGSNTGELFF. CDR3 in DNA: TGTGCCAGCAGCGGAGGGGGCTCGAACACCGGGGAGCTGTTTTTT.

This clone occurred once. The rearrangement joins TRBV28 to TRBJ2-1; D might be TRBD1 (5 bases). The CDR3 totals 15 residues. CDR1 MDHEN and CDR2 SYDVKM come from the germline V gene. V lost 7 bases to trimming and J lost 7 bases, with 20 bases between them. CDR3 region: CASKKGRPGINEQFF. The CDR3, as DNA: TGTGCCAGCAAAAAGGGGCGGCCCGGTATTAATGAGCAGTTCTTC.

This chain joins TRBV19 and TRBJ1-2; the match to TRBD1 covers 7 bases. Looked up from germline, CDR1 is LNHDA and CDR2 is SQIVND (reference sequence). CDR3 length: 13 amino acids. Trimming cost V 5 bases and J 7 bases; bases outside gene matches: 7. CDR3 sequence: CASSWDSFLGYTF. The DNA for the CDR3 is TGTGCCAGTAGTTGGGACAGCTTTCTTGGCTACACCTTC. Using reference TRBV19 and TRBJ1-2 for the parts outside the CDR3, the full variable domain is DGGITQSPKYLFRKEGQNVTLSCEQNLNHDAMYWYRQDPGQGLRLIYYSQIVNDFQKGDIAEGYSVSREKKESFPLTVTSAQKNPTAFYLCASSWDSFLGYTFGSGTRLTVV.

The genes are TRBV5-4 and TRBJ2-7; D might be TRBD1 (5 bases). The CDR3 covers 14 residues. V lost 5 bases and J 5 bases, leaving 17 bases between the germline ends. Germline CDR1 and CDR2: SGHNT and YYREEE (reference sequence). The DNA for the CDR3 is TGTGCCAGCAGGCTACAGACAGTTCCTCACGAGCAGTACTTC. Encoded protein: CASRLQTVPHEQYF.

CDR3 region: CASSLIRDRPDYTF. The CDR3 nucleotides are TGTGCCAGCAGCCTGATCCGGGACAGACCTGACTACACCTTC. The chain uses TRBV28 and TRBJ1-2, with 7 bases aligning to TRBD1. The germline CDR1 and CDR2 sequences are MDHEN and SYDVKM. V shed 6 bases and J 10 bases; nucleotides not matched to a gene: 14. The CDR3 consists of 14 residues.

The chain carries TRBV6-4 and TRBJ2-3; the D gene is possibly TRBD2 (6 bases). V was trimmed by 5 bases and J by 9 bases, leaving 15 bases between them. CDR1 and CDR2 from the germline V gene are MRHNA and SNTAGT. The length of the CDR3 is 13 residues. CDR3 sequence (DNA): TGTGCCAGCAGTCGGGAGTTTGGGGACACGCAGTATTTT. Translated: CASSREFGDTQYF.

The chain combines TRBV19 with TRBJ2-3, with 9 bases lining up with TRBD1. Per germline, CDR1 LNHDA and CDR2 SQIVND (reference sequence). The CDR3 is 15 amino acids. Trimming cost V 7 bases and J 5 bases; bases outside gene matches: 10. The chain's CDR3 is CASMSTGTGLDTQYF. CDR3 nucleotides: TGTGCCAGTATGAGCACCGGGACAGGGCTAGATACGCAGTATTTT.

The rearrangement links TRBV11-2 to TRBJ2-7; D is perhaps TRBD2 (6 bases). The ends were cut back, 5 bases at V and 3 bases at J, with 17 bases in the middle. Germline values: CDR1 SGHAT, CDR2 FQNNGV. The CDR3 is made up of 15 amino acids. For the CDR3, the DNA is TGTGCCAGCAGCCTGTCCGGCCTCGGGGGCTACGAGCAGTACTTC. This gives the protein CASSLSGLGGYEQYF.

The chain has TRBV6-5 and TRBJ2-1; 9 bases line up with TRBD1. With 8 bases clipped from V and 6 bases from J, the junction kept 8 bases outside the gene matches. CDR1 and CDR2 (germline): MNHEY, SVGAGI. This CDR3 comprises 14 residues. The CDR3 sequence is CASAGTGSGNEQFF. The CDR3 region has the DNA TGTGCCAGCGCCGGGACAGGGTCCGGCAATGAGCAGTTCTTC.

The rearrangement links TRBV11-2 to TRBJ2-5; TRBD1 agrees at 7 bases. This CDR3 is 13 amino acids long. Germline assignment: CDR1 SGHAT and CDR2 FQNNGV. The junction had 4 bases not matched to a gene; V was cut back by 5 bases and J by 4 bases. The CDR3 spells CASSPQGLETQYF. The CDR3 DNA reads TGTGCCAGCAGCCCACAGGGGTTAGAGACCCAGTACTTC.

This chain connects TRBV7-8 to TRBJ2-7; possible D gene TRBD1, 5 bases. Germline values: CDR1 SGHVS, CDR2 FQNEAQ. The CDR3 spans 15 residues. Trimming shortened V by 3 bases and J by 3 bases, and 15 bases separated the two germline ends. The CDR3 bases are TGTGCCAGCAGCTTTGCAGGGCAACGCTTCTACGAGCAGTACTTC. This sequence encodes CASSFAGQRFYEQYF.

This chain connects TRBV6-5 to TRBJ1-1, with TRBD1 as a possible D gene (5 bases). The V gene's germline CDR1 is MNHEY and CDR2 SVGAGI. The CDR3 sequence is 14 residues long. V was cut by 2 bases and J by 10 bases, with 17 bases left in between. This chain's CDR3 is CASSYRATVDGAFF. The CDR3 coding sequence is TGTGCCAGCAGTTACCGAGCGACAGTTGATGGAGCTTTCTTT.

V is TRBV6-6 and J is TRBJ2-1; 7 bases line up with TRBD1. Germline V lookup: CDR1 MNHNY, CDR2 SVGAGI (reference sequence). The CDR3 consists of 16 residues. The trim removed 4 bases at V and 7 bases at J, leaving 13 bases unmatched. The CDR3 here is CASSFERTGLWNEQFF. In DNA form, the CDR3 reads TGTGCCAGCAGTTTCGAAAGGACAGGCCTGTGGAATGAGCAGTTCTTC.

The V gene is TRBV18, the J gene TRBJ2-1, with D maybe TRBD2 (5 bases). The germline V gene has CDR1 KGHSH and CDR2 LQKENI. This CDR3 is built from 17 residues. V was cut by 1 base and J by 8 bases, with 21 bases left in between. As DNA, the CDR3 is TGTGCCAGCTCACCACAGCGGACCAAGGAGGCGGGTCATGAGCAGTTCTTC. This codes for CASSPQRTKEAGHEQFF.

The table lists this clone with a count of one. The J gene is TRBJ2-2, the V gene TRBV9, with D possibly TRBD2 on 6 matching bases. Germline CDR1 SGDLS, CDR2 YYNGEE. The CDR3 length is 15 residues. Trimming pared 0 bases from V and 5 bases from J, leaving 11 bases between. The CDR3 bases are TGTGCCAGCAGCGTAGAGGCTAGCGAGACCGGGGAGCTGTTTTTT. Translated: CASSVEASETGELFF.

Ten or more counts support this clone. The chain employs TRBV29-1 and TRBJ2-2; 11 nucleotides align to TRBD2. This CDR3 region has 16 residues. Germline CDR1 reads SQVTM; CDR2 reads ANQGSEA. The trim removed 7 bases at V and 1 base at J, leaving 8 bases unmatched. CDR3 loop: CSATSGTTGNTGELFF. DNA of the CDR3: TGCAGCGCGACTAGCGGGACCACGGGGAACACCGGGGAGCTGTTTTTT.

The chain has TRBV5-4 and TRBJ2-2, with TRBD1 identical over 7 bases. With V trimmed by 0 bases and J by 0 bases, 5 bases remained unmatched. This CDR3 comprises 17 residues. The V gene's germline CDR1 is SGHNT and CDR2 YYREEE (reference sequence). In nucleotides, the CDR3 is TGTGCCAGCAGCTTGGCCGCCGGGACAGCGAACACCGGGGAGCTGTTTTTT. Its protein is CASSLAAGTANTGELFF. The whole variable domain, remainder taken from reference TRBV5-4 and TRBJ2-2, is ETGVTQSPTHLIKTRGQQVTLRCSSQSGHNTVSWYQQALGQGPQFIFQYYREEENGRGNFPPRFSGLQFPNYSSELNVNALELDDSALYLCASSLAAGTANTGELFFGEGSRLTVL.

V usage is TRBV5-5 and J usage is TRBJ2-5; 7 nucleotides line up with TRBD1. Germline V gives CDR1 SGHKS, CDR2 YYEKEE (reference sequence). V dropped 1 base and J dropped 9; count of bases not matched to a gene: 12. There are 15 residues in the CDR3. CDR3 sequence: CASSLTPTVTGAQYF. The CDR3 DNA reads TGTGCCAGCAGCTTGACTCCTACCGTAACAGGGGCCCAGTACTTC.

J is TRBJ2-5 and V is TRBV18; a weak D match, TRBD2 (5 bases). V was trimmed by 5 bases and J by 2 bases, leaving 15 bases between them. The CDR3 length is 15 residues. Germline assignment: CDR1 KGHSH and CDR2 LQKENI. The CDR3 loop reads CASSMWERSQETQYF. The CDR3 DNA is TGTGCCAGCTCAATGTGGGAGAGAAGTCAAGAGACCCAGTACTTC.

The V gene is TRBV5-1, the J gene TRBJ2-1; 12 bases are shared with TRBD2. The CDR3 length is 19 residues. V lost 1 base, J lost 2 bases, and 10 bases stayed unmatched. From germline, CDR1 is SGHRS and CDR2 YFSETQ. CDR3 amino acids: CASSLSRTSGTVAYNEQFF. CDR3 coding DNA: TGCGCCAGCAGCTTGAGTCGGACTAGCGGGACTGTCGCCTACAATGAGCAGTTCTTC.

The chain links TRBV10-3 to TRBJ2-4; D might be TRBD2 (5 bases). V was trimmed by 0 bases and J by 9 bases, leaving 12 bases between them. Germline-derived CDR1 and CDR2 are ENHRY and SYGVKD. The CDR3 consists of 14 residues. CDR3 in amino acids: CAISESGGEGIQYF. CDR3 nucleotide sequence: TGTGCCATCAGTGAGTCGGGCGGAGAGGGCATTCAGTACTTC.

This clone is medium-sized (0.01 to 0.1%) by share. J is TRBJ2-3 and V is TRBV13; D might be TRBD2 (5 bases). This CDR3 contains 14 residues. V was cut by 5 bases and J by 3 bases, with 12 bases left in between. Germline V gene data show CDR1 as PRHDT and CDR2 as FYEKMQ (reference sequence). Here the CDR3 reads CASSPRDRTDTQYF. Here the CDR3 DNA reads TGTGCCAGCAGCCCCCGGGATAGGACAGATACGCAGTATTTT.